The source of this TCR beta chain is a study of shared clonotypes between healthy human individuals. Study findings and constraints: Sharing of clonotypes among donors was expected to vary with sequencing depth.

V was trimmed by 5 bases and J by 7 bases, leaving 6 bases between them. In germline, CDR1 is SNHLY, CDR2 FYNNEI. This CDR3 is 11 amino acids long. This clone was picked up a small number of times. Its target is not known. Caucasian adults living in Nashville, Tennessee, provided all samples. Genomic DNA of each subset was evenly split across several immunoSEQ plates. The table came from immunoSEQ multiplex PCR; TCRdb's copy has only in-frame clones and leaves some out. The data contain 230,000 or so clones, 50% to 80% of them singletons. The rearrangement links TRBV2 to TRBJ2-1; D is unclear. The receptor's source is a man aged 25 to 45 in good health. The sample taken for sequencing was memory CD4+ T cells sorted from blood. Subset here: CD45RA-negative fraction. The CDR3 spells CASSSMNEQFF. The CDR3 coding sequence is TGTGCCAGCAGTTCCATGAATGAGCAGTTCTTC.